The 15 T cell receptor beta chains reported below all come from one sample, sequenced in a study of T cell repertoires in cytomegalovirus infection. TCRdb processed the reads anew with MiXCR; each CDR3 protein has one entry. The table lists 400,000 or so distinct CDR3 sequences, approximately 33% of them singletons. The source material was PBMCs. All receptors derive from a human donor in good health (CMV status not recorded). Some clones in this sample may be carry-over from other donors' samples.

V is TRBV7-2 and J is TRBJ2-3; no firm D call. The CDR3 totals 14 residues. CDR1 and CDR2 (germline): SGHTA, FQGNSA. Trimming removed 1 base from V and 5 bases from J, with 10 bases in between. The CDR3 coding sequence is TGTGCCAGCAGCTTAGGGGTCCCGGGAGATACGCAGTATTTT. Encoded protein: CASSLGVPGDTQYF.

In the case of this clonotype: Just one base apart from a much larger clone, this may be a read error. The chain carries TRBV7-8 and TRBJ2-3; a weak D match, TRBD2 (5 bases). V was clipped by 5 bases and J by 9 bases, with 12 bases between them. Germline assignment: CDR1 SGHVS and CDR2 FQNEAQ. This CDR3 is built from 12 residues. This CDR3 is CASSLTTQTQYF. The CDR3 DNA follows: TGTGCCAGCAGCCTGACTACCCAGACGCAGTATTTT.

This clonotype was counted only a few times. The genes are TRBV12-3 or TRBV12-4 and TRBJ1-5; the D gene is possibly TRBD1 (5 bases). V dropped 4 bases and J dropped 1 base, with 11 bases sitting between them. The CDR3 length is 15 residues. The CDR3 spells CASSSTGRSNQPQHF. Here the CDR3 DNA reads TGTGCCAGCAGTTCTACAGGCCGGAGCAATCAGCCCCAGCATTTT.

This clonotype was seen a handful of times. The chain couples TRBV4-1 to TRBJ2-7; D ambiguous. Germline V gene lookup returns CDR1 MGHRA and CDR2 YSYEKL. There are 14 residues in the CDR3. The V end lost 7 bases, the J end lost 5 bases, and 18 bases lay between the germline ends. CDR3 protein: CASTSPGQLNEQYF. The CDR3 DNA reads as TGCGCCAGCACCTCTCCCGGGCAGCTCAACGAGCAGTACTTC.

The chain recombines TRBV2 with TRBJ2-1, with D hard to call. CDR3 length equals 15 residues. Germline lookup yields CDR1 SNHLY and CDR2 FYNNEI. With 9 bases removed from V and 0 bases from J, the gap between germline ends came to 15 bases. CDR3 nucleotides: TGTGCCAGTGTTACTACACAGAGCTCCTACAATGAGCAGTTCTTC. It encodes CASVTTQSSYNEQFF.

On this clonotype itself: Germline is not matched at one junction end, which may reflect a read error. This chain links TRBV5-4 with TRBJ2-3; 9 positions match TRBD1. The CDR3 is 15 residues long. The V gene's germline CDR1 is SGHNT and CDR2 YYREEE (reference sequence). The CDR3 DNA sequence: TGTGCCAACAGCCGGGACAGGGAGGGCACAGATACGCAGTATTTT. Protein sequence: CANSRDREGTDTQYF.

The chain couples TRBV28 to TRBJ2-7; 12 bases are a match to TRBD1. CDR3 size: 15 residues. V dropped 7 bases and J dropped 4; count of bases not matched to a gene: 8. Germline CDR1 and CDR2: MDHEN and SYDVKM. The CDR3 DNA is TGTGCCAGCACTTTGGGACAGGGGGCAAGTTACGAGCAGTACTTC. Its translation is CASTLGQGASYEQYF.

This clonotype was observed a few times. This chain joins TRBV6-6 and TRBJ1-2, with TRBD1 identical over 7 bases. CDR3 length equals 13 residues. Losses at the gene ends were 7 bases for V and 7 bases for J; bases not matched to a gene: 9. Germline V gives CDR1 MNHNY, CDR2 SVGAGI (reference sequence). The CDR3 protein is CASMVAGGPGYTF. The CDR3 nucleotides are TGTGCCAGCATGGTGGCAGGGGGTCCTGGCTACACCTTC.

The V gene is TRBV20-1, the J gene TRBJ1-6, with TRBD1 as a possible D gene (6 bases). Germline V gene data show CDR1 as DFQATT and CDR2 as SNEGSKA (reference sequence). There are 14 residues in the CDR3. V lost 8 bases and J lost 3, with 14 bases in between. The CDR3 sequence: CSSREGGYNSPLHF. As DNA, the CDR3 is TGCAGTTCCAGGGAGGGGGGCTATAATTCACCCCTCCACTTT.

The V and J genes are TRBV28 and TRBJ1-5; D not resolved. The CDR3 length is 14 residues. V was clipped by 4 bases and J by 3 bases, with 10 bases between them. Germline V lookup: CDR1 MDHEN, CDR2 SYDVKM. The CDR3 loop is CASSSLENNQPQHF. DNA for the CDR3: TGTGCCAGCAGTTCCTTAGAGAACAATCAGCCCCAGCATTTT.

There are a few counts of this clonotype. The J gene is TRBJ2-1, the V gene TRBV27; TRBD2 aligns across 15 bases. The CDR3 has 16 amino acids. V lost 7 bases and J lost 8; bases outside the gene matches: 9. Germline V gene sequence: CDR1 MNHEY, CDR2 SMNVEV (reference sequence). The CDR3 loop is CASILWGTSGGYEQFF. Here the CDR3 DNA reads TGTGCCAGCATCCTCTGGGGGACTAGCGGGGGGTATGAGCAGTTCTTC.

The rearrangement joins TRBV12-3 or TRBV12-4 to TRBJ2-3; D uncertain. The ends were cut back, 2 bases at V and 3 bases at J, with 3 bases in the middle. This CDR3 is 12 amino acids long. CDR3 coding DNA: TGTGCCAGCAGTTTACAGACAGATACGCAGTATTTT. The encoded protein is CASSLQTDTQYF.

This clonotype was seen only a few times. The chain is built from TRBV5-1 and TRBJ1-1, with TRBD1 identical over 7 bases. This CDR3 contains 16 residues. Trimming cost V 4 bases and J 0 bases; bases outside gene matches: 9. Germline values: CDR1 SGHRS, CDR2 YFSETQ. CDR3 sequence: CASSPRPGTVNTEAFF. CDR3 DNA: TGCGCCAGCAGCCCTCGTCCCGGGACAGTGAACACTGAAGCTTTCTTT. Full variable domain (outside the CDR3, taken from reference TRBV5-1 and TRBJ1-1): KAGVTQTPRYLIKTRGQQVTLSCSPISGHRSVSWYQQTPGQGLQFLFEYFSETQRNKGNFPGRFSGRQFSNSRSEMNVSTLELGDSALYLCASSPRPGTVNTEAFFGQGTRLTVV.

The table lists this clonotype with many counts. The chain uses TRBV7-9 and TRBJ1-2; 10 bases are a match to TRBD1. CDR1 and CDR2 from the germline V gene are SEHNR and FQNEAQ (reference sequence). V was clipped by 5 bases and J by 4 bases; unmatched bases: 7. CDR3 length equals 15 residues. The CDR3 coding sequence is TGTGCCAGCAGCCCGCGGACAGGGGGTGGCTATGGCTACACCTTC. Protein: CASSPRTGGGYGYTF.

The rearrangement links TRBV4-2 to TRBJ1-5; D gene unclear. The germline V gene encodes CDR1 LGHNA and CDR2 YNFKEQ. The CDR3 runs 13 residues. Trimming removed 1 base from V and 4 bases from J, with 5 bases in between. CDR3 sequence (DNA): TGTGCCAGCAGCCAAGTCCTGAATCAGCCCCAGCATTTT. Protein sequence: CASSQVLNQPQHF.